This T cell receptor beta chain was recovered during a study of blood T cell repertoires in COVID-19. Whole-study context: Acute-phase and convalescent COVID-19 samples originated in the United States, Italy and Spain. The cDNA or gDNA used as material had been derived from T cells, B-cell-depleted T cells, or PBMCs.

Original processing notes: Using reference gene primer amplification, nucleated cell counts were estimated. Produced via immunoSEQ multiplex PCR; TCRdb's table is partial and in-frame only. For V, J and clone size, that table is used; D and trimming come from the DNA. Of around 36,000 clones detected, roughly four fifths appear once; the ten largest clones hold about 3.3%. Germline CDR1 is LNHDA and CDR2 is SQIVND (reference sequence). The CDR3 consists of 19 residues. V gave up 5 bases and J gave up 3 bases; unmatched junction bases: 17. This sequence joins TRBV19 and TRBJ2-3; 10 bases line up with TRBD2. This TCR was recovered from a man aged 45-65 years with acute or convalescent COVID-19. The sequenced sample consisted of peripheral blood. CDR3 bases: TGTGCCAGTAGTCCCACGACCGTCCCTAGCGGGAGTAGGACAGATACGCAGTATTTT. This sequence encodes CASSPTTVPSGSRTDTQYF.